The clone carrying this TCR beta chain has at least ten counts. TCRdb called the reads again in MiXCR, with one record for every CDR3 protein. The sample has more than 75,000 distinct CDR3 sequences, roughly 3.6% seen once. With 5 bases removed from V and 8 bases from J, the gap between germline ends came to 16 bases. This CDR3 spans 14 amino acids. This sample is part of a study of T cell repertoires in cytomegalovirus infection. This chain uses TRBV12-3 or TRBV12-4 with TRBJ1-3; no clear D gene. Specimen: PBMCs. The source of this sequence is a human donor in good health (CMV status not recorded). Some clones in this sample may be carry-over from other donors' samples. Here the CDR3 reads CASSTTMGFDTIYF. The CDR3 DNA reads as TGTGCCAGCAGTACCACGATGGGGTTCGACACCATATATTTT.